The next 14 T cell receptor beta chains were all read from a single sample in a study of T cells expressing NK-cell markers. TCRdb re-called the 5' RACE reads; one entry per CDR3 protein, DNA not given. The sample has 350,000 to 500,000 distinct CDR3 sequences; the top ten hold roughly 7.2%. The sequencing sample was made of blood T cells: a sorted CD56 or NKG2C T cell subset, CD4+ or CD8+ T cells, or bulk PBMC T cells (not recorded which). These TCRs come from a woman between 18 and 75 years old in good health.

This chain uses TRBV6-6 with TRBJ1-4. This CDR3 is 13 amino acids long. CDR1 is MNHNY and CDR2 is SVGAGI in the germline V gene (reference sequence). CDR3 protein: CASSYSAGGKLFF.

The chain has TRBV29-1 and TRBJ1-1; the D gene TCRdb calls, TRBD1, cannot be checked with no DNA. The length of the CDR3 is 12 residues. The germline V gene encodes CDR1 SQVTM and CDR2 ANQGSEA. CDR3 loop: CSVMDSNTEAFF.

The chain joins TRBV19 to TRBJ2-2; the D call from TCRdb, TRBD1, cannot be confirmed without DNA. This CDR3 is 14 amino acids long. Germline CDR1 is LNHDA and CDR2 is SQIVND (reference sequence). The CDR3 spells CASTWTGNTGELFF.

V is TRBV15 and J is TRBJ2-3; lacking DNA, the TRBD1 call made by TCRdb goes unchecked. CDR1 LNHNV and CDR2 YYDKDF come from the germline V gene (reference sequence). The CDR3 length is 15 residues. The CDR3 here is CATSRGRGGADTQYF.

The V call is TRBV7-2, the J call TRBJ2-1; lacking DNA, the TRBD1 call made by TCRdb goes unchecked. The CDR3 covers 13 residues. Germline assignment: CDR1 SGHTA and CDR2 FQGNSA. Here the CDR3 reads CASSRDREDEQFF.

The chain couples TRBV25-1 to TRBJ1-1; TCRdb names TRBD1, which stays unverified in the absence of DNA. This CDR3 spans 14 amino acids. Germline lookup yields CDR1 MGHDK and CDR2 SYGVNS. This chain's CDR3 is CASSEYGQGAEAFF.

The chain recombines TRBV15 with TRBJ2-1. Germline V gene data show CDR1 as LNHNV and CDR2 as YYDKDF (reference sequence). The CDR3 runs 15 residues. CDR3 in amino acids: CATSRDRGSYNEQFF.

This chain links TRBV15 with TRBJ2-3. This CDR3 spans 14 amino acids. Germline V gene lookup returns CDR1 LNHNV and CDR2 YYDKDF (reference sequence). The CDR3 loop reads CATSERRTTDTQYF. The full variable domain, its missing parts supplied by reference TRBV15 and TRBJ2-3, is DAMVIQNPRYQVTQFGKPVTLSCSQTLNHNVMYWYQQKSSQAPKLLFHYYDKDFNNEADTPDNFQSRRPNTSFCFLDIRSPGLGDTAMYLCATSERRTTDTQYFGPGTRLTVL.

CDR3: CASRGLGLQETQYF. The rearrangement links TRBV6-1 to TRBJ2-5; TCRdb's D gene call, TRBD2, goes unchecked for lack of DNA. This CDR3 spans 14 amino acids. Germline V gene lookup returns CDR1 MNHNS and CDR2 SASEGT.

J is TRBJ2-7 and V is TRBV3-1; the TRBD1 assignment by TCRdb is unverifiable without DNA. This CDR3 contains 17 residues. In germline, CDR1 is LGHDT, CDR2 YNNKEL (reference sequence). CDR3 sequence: CASSPKGGSTGGYEQYF.

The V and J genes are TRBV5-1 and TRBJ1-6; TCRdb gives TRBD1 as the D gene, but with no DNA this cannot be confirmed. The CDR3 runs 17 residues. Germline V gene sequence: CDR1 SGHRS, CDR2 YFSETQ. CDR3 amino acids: CASSPGQGRSSNSPLHF.

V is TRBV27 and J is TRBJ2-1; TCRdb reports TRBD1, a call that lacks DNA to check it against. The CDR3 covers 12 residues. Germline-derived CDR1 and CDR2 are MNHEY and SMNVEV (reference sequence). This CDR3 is CASRRAPNEQFF.

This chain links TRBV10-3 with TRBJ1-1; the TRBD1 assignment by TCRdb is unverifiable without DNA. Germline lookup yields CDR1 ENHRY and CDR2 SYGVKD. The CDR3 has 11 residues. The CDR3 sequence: CAIRGQERAFF.

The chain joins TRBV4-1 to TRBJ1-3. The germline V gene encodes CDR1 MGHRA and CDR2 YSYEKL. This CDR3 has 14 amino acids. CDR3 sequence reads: CASSPERSGNTIYF.